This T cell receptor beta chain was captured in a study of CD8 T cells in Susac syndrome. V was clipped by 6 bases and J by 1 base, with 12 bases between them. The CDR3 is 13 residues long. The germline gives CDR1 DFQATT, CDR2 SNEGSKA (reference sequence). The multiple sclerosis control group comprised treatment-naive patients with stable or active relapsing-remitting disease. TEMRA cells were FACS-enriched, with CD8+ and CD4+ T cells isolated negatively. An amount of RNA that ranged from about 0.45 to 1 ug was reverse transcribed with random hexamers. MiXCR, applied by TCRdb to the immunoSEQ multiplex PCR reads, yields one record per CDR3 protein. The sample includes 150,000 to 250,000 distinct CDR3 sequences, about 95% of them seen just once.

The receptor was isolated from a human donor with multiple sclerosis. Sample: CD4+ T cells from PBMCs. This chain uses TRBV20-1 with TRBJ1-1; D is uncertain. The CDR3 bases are TGCAGTGCCCGGCCACAGACGAACACTGAAGCTTTCTTT. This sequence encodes CSARPQTNTEAFF.